Listed below are T cell receptor beta chains from one sample, sequenced in a study of blood T cell repertoires in COVID-19. TCRdb's copy holds only in-frame clones and misses some; the assay was immunoSEQ multiplex PCR. The sample consists of under 200,000 clones, more than 75% of them appearing once. Sequenced: peripheral blood. These receptors were taken from a woman aged 55-70 years with COVID-19, enrolled during active disease. Both conserved end residues are part of each CDR3.

TRBV30	CAWSVGDRGNSDTQYF
TRBV11-3	CASSLMTSGSTDTQYF
TRBV9	CASSPSPGLAVNEQFF
TRBV15	CATSRDLGAGPNTEAFF
TRBV9	CASSVGVHQPQHF
TRBV12-3/TRBV12-4	CASQRGYNEQFF
TRBV5-4	CASSILVTRSGRPIYEQYF
TRBV9	CASSVGGADRANIQYF
TRBV6-1	CASSERRDSNQPQHF
TRBV5-1	CASSLAGGQGELHF
TRBV7-8	CASSSGITDTQYF
TRBV27	CASRTGGGLRGTDTQYF
TRBV5-4	CASSWEGGTNSYEQYF
TRBV9	CASSVGGTLETQYF
TRBV25-1	CASSDPQGPNSNQPQHF
TRBV3-1/TRBV3-2	CASSPQAAGVRRGTQYF
TRBV5-4	CASSSGGGNQPQHF
TRBV6-4	CASSDLAGVNNEQFF
TRBV10-1	CASRDETGANYGYTF
TRBV6-6	CATRTGGTNTEAFF
TRBV6-5	CASSAGGASYGYTF
TRBV28	CASSFRGEEKLFF
TRBV7-2	CASSLGGQGVYEQYF
TRBV7-3	CASSLMDRANSPLHF
TRBV19	CASSETGRRTYEQYF
TRBV19	CASSPRGSGNIFSYNEQFF
TRBV5-1	CASSPGQGRGGYTF
TRBV5-1	CASSGSTGSDTQYF
TRBV4-2	CASSQEQGGFYEQYF
TRBV29-1	CSVGGDRGSYEQYF
TRBV9	CASSVAEDTYGYTF
TRBV19	CASTGLAGQVQYF
TRBV24-1	CATSRDSNQPQHF
TRBV19	CASSIRGHAYEQYF
TRBV20-1	CSASLNRVTEAFF
TRBV3-1/TRBV3-2	CASSLPGLGRETQYF
TRBV27	CASSLEGAGATSYEQYF
TRBV14	CASRSGTSGISSYEQYF
TRBV29-1	CSVETSTDTQYF
TRBV11-1	CASSPRTSGGGDTQYF
TRBV7-9	CASSLSGGPQGYTF
TRBV3-1/TRBV3-2	CASSRGGTGELFF
TRBV6-6	CASRWTPEYSPLHF
TRBV2	CASSERGRVPTEAFF
TRBV7-8	CASSPPGQTGNSPLHF
TRBV14	CASSQLGAQNTEAFF
TRBV9	CASSEAPSGFSGTEAFF
TRBV9	CASSVSGYSPSTDTQYF
TRBV7-2	CASSLVGGGASYEQYF
TRBV28	CASSPVGQGSYEQYF
TRBV11-3	CASSLEQGAYNEQFF
TRBV24-1	CATSRGQNGNTIYF
TRBV11-3	CASSTRQGAVNEQFF
TRBV6-5	CASSYPGSTEAFF
TRBV4-2	CASRPRTGEGLTDTQYF